This passage covers 11 T cell receptor beta chains from one sample sequenced in a study of molecular identifiers for immune sequencing clone quantification (dated by TCRdb to the late 2010s). Libraries came from PCR. The instrument given in TCRdb is NextSeq 500. The public reads were reanalyzed by TCRdb: fastp trimming at Q25, MiXCR alignment, in-frame beta chains only. Each CDR3 protein appears once, grouped with its most common genes and DNA. The sample profile shows about 100,000 distinct CDR3 sequences; 36% of them were found once. Around 4% of the sample comes from the top ten. The source material was naive CD8+ T cells from blood, with Jurkat cell RNA spiked in. The cell subset or site label, as the study defines it: FACS-sorted CD8+CD4-CCR7+CD45RA+ naive T cells. The receptor set was obtained from a human donor in good health. Some libraries in this study had Jurkat cell RNA spiked in.

A remark on this clonotype: No conserved phenylalanine or tryptophan is present at the end of the CDR3, so a read error is the likely explanation. V is TRBV19 and J is TRBJ2-3, with D possibly called TRBD1 or TRBD2 (5 bases each). Germline V lookup: CDR1 LNHDA, CDR2 SQIVND (reference sequence). The CDR3 extends over 16 amino acids. The germline V and J ends were trimmed by 3 bases and 5 bases, with 18 bases remaining between them. CDR3 protein: CASSIGTGPGIDTQYL. In DNA, the CDR3 is TGTGCCAGTAGTATTGGGACCGGACCTGGCATAGATACGCAGTATTTA.

With respect to this clonotype: One end of the junction fails to match germline, which may point to a read error. The chain couples TRBV11-2 to TRBJ1-4; D is undetermined. The germline gives CDR1 SGHAT, CDR2 FQNNGV. There are 15 residues in the CDR3. CDR3 in DNA: TGTGCCAGCAGCTTAGAAGGCAGGCCAAATGAAAAACTGTTATTT. It encodes CASSLEGRPNEKLLF.

This rearrangement joins TRBV6-4 to TRBJ2-1; D tentatively fits TRBD1 or TRBD2 (7 bases each). Per the germline V gene, CDR1 is MRHNA and CDR2 is SNTAGT. The CDR3 is 19 residues long. Here the CDR3 DNA reads TGTACCCAGGGGAGTGACGGGAGGACCACAGGGGCACATTACAATGAGCAGTTCTTC. Translating it yields CTQGSDGRTTGAHYNEQFF.

This chain links TRBV9 with TRBJ1-1; D gene unclear. The V gene lost 1 base and the J gene lost 4 bases, with 8 bases spanning the gap. This CDR3 comprises 13 residues. CDR1 is SGDLS, CDR2 YYNGEE, per germline. The DNA of the CDR3 is TGTGCCAGCAGCGTAAAGGTGAGCACTGAAGCTTTCTTT. It encodes CASSVKVSTEAFF.

This clonotype was recorded once. Relative to the germline gene, one junction end is altered; a read error may explain this. This chain joins TRBV9 and TRBJ1-1, with D possibly TRBD1 on 5 matching bases. Germline lookup yields CDR1 SGDLS and CDR2 YYNGEE. The CDR3 is 12 residues long. The CDR3 here is CAGSGRDTEAFF. The CDR3 nucleotides are TGTGCCGGCAGCGGCAGGGACACTGAAGCTTTCTTT.

Notes on this clonotype: A much larger clonotype is one base distant, so this may be a read error. The chain couples TRBV20-1 to TRBJ2-3; D might be TRBD2 (5 bases). The CDR3 consists of 13 residues. The germline V gene encodes CDR1 DFQATT and CDR2 SNEGSKA (reference sequence). V was pared by 6 bases and J by 8 bases, with 18 bases between. For the CDR3, the DNA is TGCAGTGCCGGGGTCTCATTTGCAACTACGCAGTATTTT. This codes for CSAGVSFATTQYF.

This chain links TRBV27 with TRBJ2-3; TRBD2 agrees at 7 bases. There are 15 residues in the CDR3. Germline V gene data show CDR1 as MNHEY and CDR2 as SMNVEV (reference sequence). V shed 6 bases, J shed 4 bases, and the junction held 10 bases outside the gene matches. The CDR3 DNA is TGTGCCAGCAGCCCCCTAATGGGAGGGCCAGATACGCAGTATTTT. The encoded protein is CASSPLMGGPDTQYF.

This clonotype was counted between two and nine times. The chain couples TRBV6-2 or TRBV6-3 to TRBJ2-7; D gene unclear. Per germline, CDR1 MNHEY and CDR2 SVGEGT. CDR3 length: 11 amino acids. The ends were cut back, 0 bases at V and 7 bases at J, with 4 bases in the middle. The CDR3 DNA is TGTGCCAGCAGTTACTCGAGAGAGCAGTACTTC. It codes for CASSYSREQYF.

Regarding this clonotype: A junction end diverges from the germline sequence, so it may reflect a read error. The chain employs TRBV13 and TRBJ2-7; D remains ambiguous. Germline lookup yields CDR1 PRHDT and CDR2 FYEKMQ (reference sequence). The CDR3 consists of 12 residues. CDR3 residues: CTSSLNAPEQYF. In nucleotides, the CDR3 is TGTACCAGCAGCCTCAACGCCCCGGAGCAGTACTTC.

This clonotype has just a few counts. This chain joins TRBV27 and TRBJ2-1, with 12 bases lining up with TRBD1. The length of the CDR3 is 14 residues. From germline, CDR1 is MNHEY and CDR2 SMNVEV (reference sequence). V gave up 9 bases and J gave up 5 bases; unmatched junction bases: 5. In DNA, the CDR3 is TGTGCCAGTGGGACAGGGGGCCTGAACAATGAGCAGTTCTTC. Encoded protein: CASGTGGLNNEQFF.

This clonotype occurred a few times. The rearrangement uses TRBV19 and TRBJ2-7; 7 bases line up with TRBD1. The CDR3 contains 14 residues. Per germline, CDR1 LNHDA and CDR2 SQIVND (reference sequence). After removal of 1 base from V and 2 bases from J, the junction contained 2 bases not matched to a gene. This chain's CDR3 is CASSIGGQTYEQYF. CDR3 sequence (DNA): TGTGCCAGTAGTATAGGGGGACAGACCTACGAGCAGTACTTC. Full variable domain (remainder filled in from reference TRBV19 and TRBJ2-7): DGGITQSPKYLFRKEGQNVTLSCEQNLNHDAMYWYRQDPGQGLRLIYYSQIVNDFQKGDIAEGYSVSREKKESFPLTVTSAQKNPTAFYLCASSIGGQTYEQYFGPGTRLTVT.